Below are 17 T cell receptor beta chains sequenced from a single sample in a study of shared clonotypes between healthy human individuals. Clones were read by immunoSEQ multiplex PCR, and TCRdb kept only the in-frame ones, dropping some. The sample records some 240,000 clones, approximately 70% being singletons. The material sequenced was memory CD4+ T cells sorted from blood. As for subset: CD45RA-negative fraction. These receptors came from a man aged 25 to 45 in good health.

This clone was observed at least ten times. V and J are TRBV7-3 and TRBJ2-2, with D unclear. The CDR3 extends over 14 amino acids. The V end was cut by 3 bases, the J end by 5 bases, with 10 bases between. CDR1 SGHTA and CDR2 FQGTGA come from the germline V gene. The CDR3 is CASSFSGLTGELFF. CDR3 coding DNA: TGTGCCAGCAGCTTTTCGGGCCTTACCGGGGAGCTGTTTTTT.

This clone was found a few times. The V gene is TRBV6-6, the J gene TRBJ2-7, with 8 bases identical to TRBD1. The germline gives CDR1 MNHNY, CDR2 SVGAGI (reference sequence). The V and J ends lost 4 bases and 1 base, in that order; junction bases with no gene match: 9. CDR3 length: 16 residues. CDR3 loop: CASSSPGTGRSYEQYF. Here the CDR3 DNA reads TGTGCCAGCAGTTCCCCCGGGACAGGAAGGTCCTACGAGCAGTACTTC.

This clone was picked up one time. The V and J genes are TRBV28 and TRBJ1-5, with TRBD1 matching over 8 bases. Germline trimming cut 3 bases from V and 5 bases from J; bases unmatched to any gene: 6. The germline V gene encodes CDR1 MDHEN and CDR2 SYDVKM. The CDR3 is 15 residues long. CDR3 sequence (DNA): TGTGCCAGCAGTTTCAGGGACAGGCCTTATCAGCCCCAGCATTTT. Protein sequence: CASSFRDRPYQPQHF.

V is TRBV28 and J is TRBJ2-7; D gene unclear. The germline V and J ends were trimmed by 4 bases and 2 bases, with 12 bases remaining between them. From germline, CDR1 is MDHEN and CDR2 SYDVKM. CDR3 size: 14 residues. The CDR3 reads CASSWPGIPYEQYF. DNA of the CDR3: TGTGCCAGCAGTTGGCCGGGTATACCCTACGAGCAGTACTTC.

The chain is built from TRBV5-4 and TRBJ1-3, with 9 bases fitting TRBD1. V gave up 3 bases and J gave up 7 bases; unmatched junction bases: 14. Germline CDR1 is SGHNT and CDR2 is YYREEE (reference sequence). This CDR3 is 17 amino acids long. CDR3 DNA sequence: TGTGCCAGCAGCTCTATACCTGGACAGGGGCCTCGGAACACCATATATTTT. Residues: CASSSIPGQGPRNTIYF.

The rearrangement links TRBV29-1 to TRBJ2-5; TRBD2 matches 8 bases. The V and J ends lost 8 bases and 5 bases, in that order; junction bases with no gene match: 7. The CDR3 runs 12 residues. CDR1 and CDR2 (germline): SQVTM, ANQGSEA. The CDR3 spells CSSTRGGETQYF. CDR3 DNA: TGCAGCTCGACCCGGGGGGGGGAGACCCAGTACTTC.

This chain connects TRBV2 to TRBJ2-1, with 8 bases that match TRBD2. V dropped 6 bases and J dropped 5; count of bases not matched to a gene: 18. This CDR3 region has 18 residues. The germline CDR1 and CDR2 sequences are SNHLY and FYNNEI. The CDR3 coding sequence is TGTGCCAGCAGCAGAAATACAGGTTTGTTAGCGGGAAACAATGAGCAGTTCTTC. Translation gives CASSRNTGLLAGNNEQFF.

The gene calls are TRBV28 and TRBJ1-2; D is uncertain. V lost 1 base to trimming and J lost 6 bases, with 9 bases between them. Germline-derived CDR1 and CDR2 are MDHEN and SYDVKM. The CDR3 totals 13 residues. This chain's CDR3 is CASSLLGFHGYTF. The CDR3 bases are TGTGCCAGCAGTTTATTAGGGTTTCATGGCTACACCTTC.

This clone was recorded a few times. This may be a read error, as it is one base from a much larger clone. Other DNA variants within this sample encode the same CDR3. This chain uses TRBV7-8 with TRBJ1-1; D gene unclear. The V gene's germline CDR1 is SGHVS and CDR2 FQNEAQ. The CDR3 runs 13 residues. The V end was cut by 1 base, the J end by 1 base, with 4 bases between. CDR3 sequence: CASSLEGNTEAFF. In DNA, the CDR3 is TGTGCCAGCAGCTTAGAGGGGAACACTGAAGCTTTCTTT.

This rearrangement joins TRBV7-8 to TRBJ2-2, with a possible D match to TRBD1 (5 bases). The CDR3 sequence is 14 residues long. V was trimmed by 5 bases and J by 4 bases, leaving 11 bases between them. The germline gives CDR1 SGHVS, CDR2 FQNEAQ. The CDR3 region is CASSPVTGTGELFF. The CDR3 nucleotides read TGTGCCAGCAGCCCCGTCACAGGCACCGGGGAGCTGTTTTTT.

This clone was picked up a small number of times. The V gene is TRBV5-1, the J gene TRBJ2-2; D uncertain. The CDR3 is 14 residues long. The ends were cut back, 9 bases at V and 4 bases at J, with 16 bases in the middle. The germline V gene has CDR1 SGHRS and CDR2 YFSETQ. The CDR3 region has the DNA TGCGCCACCAAGATTAAGACAAGCACCGGGGAGCTGTTTTTT. This sequence encodes CATKIKTSTGELFF. Filled out from reference TRBV5-1 and TRBJ2-2, the complete variable domain reads KAGVTQTPRYLIKTRGQQVTLSCSPISGHRSVSWYQQTPGQGLQFLFEYFSETQRNKGNFPGRFSGRQFSNSRSEMNVSTLELGDSALYLCATKIKTSTGELFFGEGSRLTVL.

The CDR3 loop reads CASSPNGAYEQYF. In DNA, the CDR3 is TGTGCCAGCAGCCCTAATGGGGCCTACGAGCAGTACTTC. J is TRBJ2-7 and V is TRBV27; the D is unclear. The V and J ends lost 6 bases and 2 bases respectively, with 11 bases between them. The CDR3 has 13 amino acids. CDR1 and CDR2 from the germline V gene are MNHEY and SMNVEV (reference sequence).

The rearrangement links TRBV6-5 to TRBJ1-5, with D uncertain. The germline CDR1 and CDR2 sequences are MNHEY and SVGAGI. V dropped 2 bases and J dropped 4 bases, with 9 bases sitting between them. This CDR3 spans 14 amino acids. The CDR3 protein is CASSYRATNQPQHF. The DNA for the CDR3 is TGTGCCAGCAGTTACAGGGCTACAAATCAGCCCCAGCATTTT.

The J gene is TRBJ1-3, the V gene TRBV5-1; D is possibly TRBD1 (6 bases). The CDR3 contains 15 residues. V was shortened by 4 bases and J by 0 bases, with 11 bases between the two germline ends. Germline-derived CDR1 and CDR2 are SGHRS and YFSETQ. The CDR3 region is CASSADSASGNTIYF. The CDR3, as DNA: TGCGCCAGCAGCGCGGACAGCGCCTCTGGAAACACCATATATTTT.

This chain's CDR3 is CASSGMGARVNEQYF. CDR3 nucleotides: TGTGCCAGCAGCGGGATGGGGGCGCGAGTAAACGAGCAGTACTTC. The genes are TRBV5-4 and TRBJ2-7; D possibly corresponds to TRBD1 (6 bases). Trimming removed 4 bases at V and 5 bases at J, with 19 bases between. The CDR3 consists of 15 residues. The germline V gene encodes CDR1 SGHNT and CDR2 YYREEE (reference sequence).

This clone was seen a few times. The rearrangement joins TRBV7-2 to TRBJ2-1; TRBD2 aligns across 11 bases. CDR3 length: 15 amino acids. Germline lookup yields CDR1 SGHTA and CDR2 FQGNSA. With 1 base clipped from V and 5 bases from J, the junction kept 1 base outside the gene matches. The CDR3: CASSLGLAGNNEQFF. CDR3 nucleotides: TGTGCCAGCAGCTTAGGACTAGCGGGAAACAATGAGCAGTTCTTC.

The table lists this clone with a count of one. V gene TRBV7-6 combines with J gene TRBJ1-4, with D maybe TRBD1 (6 bases). The V and J ends lost 4 bases and 3 bases respectively, with 15 bases between them. In germline, CDR1 is SGHVS, CDR2 FNYEAQ. The CDR3 spans 16 residues. Written as DNA, the CDR3 is TGTGCCAGCAGCTCGGGGGCCGGTAGAGCTAATGAAAAACTGTTTTTT. Translation: CASSSGAGRANEKLFF.